Listed below are T cell receptor beta chains from one sample, sequenced in a study of blood T cell repertoires in COVID-19. Sequencing was performed with immunoSEQ multiplex PCR; in TCRdb, only in-frame clones are kept and a portion is missing. The repertoire includes about 370,000 clones, 85% to 90% of them detected once, and approximately 1% sits in the top ten. The sequenced sample was PBMCs or T cells enriched from blood (not recorded which). Every receptor here comes from a man aged 18 to 35 who had recovered from COVID-19. Each CDR3 is given with its conserved first and last residue. A D gene is named only where the DNA matches it firmly. For some rows the clone size is stated as once, few or many, or as a class when expanded; others skip it.

D | size | J | V | CDR3 | DNA
- | - | TRBJ2-2 | TRBV5-1 | CASSPTARRDTGELFF | TGCGCCAGCAGCCCTACGGCCAGGAGGGACACCGGGGAGCTGTTTTTT
- | - | TRBJ1-3 | TRBV5-5 | CASSLAGEPGNTIYF | TGTGCCAGCAGCTTGGCCGGGGAGCCAGGAAACACCATATATTTT
- | few | TRBJ1-5 | TRBV6-2/TRBV6-3 | CASSYPGRGGAQHF | TGTGCCAGCAGTTACCCCGGGAGGGGGGGAGCCCAGCATTTT
- | - | TRBJ2-1 | TRBV7-8 | CASSWLGLADEQFF | TGTGCCAGCAGCTGGTTAGGGCTAGCCGATGAGCAGTTCTTC
TRBD2 | - | TRBJ2-7 | TRBV7-2 | CASSFISGISYEQYF | TGTGCCAGCAGCTTTATTAGCGGGATTTCCTACGAGCAGTACTTC
- | - | TRBJ1-5 | TRBV6-4 | CASRLLKTGPNQPQHF | TGTGCCAGCAGATTACTCAAGACAGGACCTAATCAGCCCCAGCATTTT
TRBD2 | - | TRBJ2-3 | TRBV3-1/TRBV3-2 | CASSQVLVAGEHTQYF | TGTGCCAGCAGCCAAGTCCTGGTAGCGGGAGAACATACGCAGTATTTT
TRBD2 | - | TRBJ2-1 | TRBV4-3 | CASSQVGGGLDNEQFF | TGCGCCAGCAGCCAAGTGGGGGGAGGGCTCGACAATGAGCAGTTCTTC
- | - | TRBJ2-5 | TRBV27 | CASSFPGEGETQYF | TGTGCCAGCAGTTTCCCAGGGGAGGGAGAGACCCAGTACTTC
TRBD1 | - | TRBJ2-1 | TRBV27 | CASTNLGTGYDEQFF | TGTGCCAGCACCAATCTAGGGACAGGGTACGATGAGCAGTTCTTC
- | - | TRBJ2-2 | TRBV27 | CASSSIYDTGELFF | TGTGCCAGCAGTTCGATCTACGACACCGGGGAGCTGTTTTTT
- | - | TRBJ1-2 | TRBV28 | CASSLSTGTYGYTF | TGTGCCAGCAGTTTATCGACAGGAACCTATGGCTACACCTTC
TRBD1 | - | TRBJ1-4 | TRBV11-2 | CASSLDGTGLRWEKLFF | TGTGCCAGCAGCTTAGACGGGACAGGGCTAAGATGGGAAAAACTGTTTTTT
TRBD1 | - | TRBJ1-5 | TRBV28 | CASRPPGTGDQPQHF | TGTGCCAGCAGACCCCCCGGGACAGGAGATCAGCCCCAGCATTTT